Listed below are T cell receptor beta chains from one sample, sequenced in a study of shared clonotypes between healthy human individuals. Data came from immunoSEQ multiplex PCR; TCRdb stores just in-frame clones and leaves some out. Among roughly 1,600,000 clones listed, approximately 98.5% were seen once. The sample was naive CD4+ T cells sorted from blood. The receptors come from a man between 25 and 39 years old in good health. CDR3s include the opening cysteine and the closing phenylalanine or tryptophan. A D gene is named only where the DNA matches it firmly. The listing skips clone size in some rows; elsewhere it reads once, few, many or a size class.

D gene,clone size,J gene,V gene,CDR3 DNA,CDR3 protein
-,-,TRBJ2-7,TRBV5-1,TGCGCCAGCAGCGACACCCCTGCCGGGACAACCTACGAGCAGTACTTC,CASSDTPAGTTYEQYF
-,once,TRBJ2-1,TRBV5-1,TGCGCCAGCAGACTAGACGGGGAGCAGTTCTTC,CASRLDGEQFF
-,-,TRBJ2-1,TRBV18,TGTGCCAGCTCAGAAGGTCCTCAGCGGGAGCAGTTCTTC,CASSEGPQREQFF
-,-,TRBJ2-2,TRBV6-1,TGTGCCAGCAGATACGTCGGGGAGCTGTTTTTT,CASRYVGELFF
-,once,TRBJ1-2,TRBV30,TGTGCCTGGAGTGTAAGAGGTTATGGCTACACCTTC,CAWSVRGYGYTF
TRBD1,-,TRBJ2-3,TRBV10-3,TGTGCCATCAGGGGGACAGTGAGAAGCACAGATACGCAGTATTTT,CAIRGTVRSTDTQYF
-,-,TRBJ2-5,TRBV2,TGTGCCAGCAGGGAGAGGGAAGGGACCCAGTACTTC,CASREREGTQYF
TRBD1,-,TRBJ2-1,TRBV6-1,TGTGCCAGCAGTATGGGACAGGGTTTCTTCGATGAGCAGTTCTTC,CASSMGQGFFDEQFF
TRBD2,-,TRBJ2-1,TRBV25-1,TGTGCCAGCCTCGGACTAGCGGATCCATACAATGAGCAGTTCTTC,CASLGLADPYNEQFF
-,-,TRBJ2-3,TRBV5-1,TGCGCCAGCAGCTTCCAGAACAGGGAAGATACGCAGTATTTT,CASSFQNREDTQYF
-,-,TRBJ1-1,TRBV6-5,TGTGCCAGCAGCCGCTTTGAAGGCTCCGGTGAAGCTTTCTTT,CASSRFEGSGEAFF
-,-,TRBJ2-7,TRBV18,TGTGCCAGCTCACCAGGACAGTTAACCTACGAGCAGTACTTC,CASSPGQLTYEQYF
-,-,TRBJ2-2,TRBV7-3,TGTGCCAGCAGCTTATCTGGAAACACCGGGGAGCTGTTTTTT,CASSLSGNTGELFF
-,-,TRBJ2-5,TRBV5-1,TGCGCCAGCAGCTTGGTTCGGGAGACCCAGTACTTC,CASSLVRETQYF
TRBD1,-,TRBJ2-7,TRBV12-5,TGTGCTAGTGGTTTGATACAGGGGGCAGGACCCTACGAGCAGTACTTC,CASGLIQGAGPYEQYF
-,-,TRBJ2-3,TRBV18,TGTGCCAGTTTCATGCTCACAGATACGCAGTATTTT,CASFMLTDTQYF
TRBD2,-,TRBJ2-7,TRBV6-5,TGTGCCACCTCCGAAGGGGCGGGAGACTACGAGCAGTACTTC,CATSEGAGDYEQYF
-,-,TRBJ2-7,TRBV5-5,TGTGCCAGCAGCTTGAATCAGGCGGTCGACTCCTACGAGCAGTACTTC,CASSLNQAVDSYEQYF
-,-,TRBJ2-7,TRBV7-3,TGTGCCAGCAGCAAACGGGCTTCCGGAAGGTCCTACGAGCAGTACTTC,CASSKRASGRSYEQYF
TRBD1,once,TRBJ2-7,TRBV6-1,TGTGCCAGCAGTGGGACAGGGACCTCCTACGAGCAGTACTTC,CASSGTGTSYEQYF
-,once,TRBJ1-1,TRBV5-1,TGCGCCAGCCGACTGAACACTGAAGCTTTCTTT,CASRLNTEAFF
-,-,TRBJ2-1,TRBV7-9,TGTGCCAGCAGCTTAGCGTTGAGGCCTTACAATGAGCAGTTCTTC,CASSLALRPYNEQFF
-,once,TRBJ2-4,TRBV9,TGTGCCAGCAGCGTACGAGGGGAAGACATTCAGTACTTC,CASSVRGEDIQYF
TRBD1,-,TRBJ2-1,TRBV30,TGTGCCTTCACCCGAGGGACAGCCGACTCCTACAATGAGCAGTTCTTC,CAFTRGTADSYNEQFF
-,-,TRBJ2-7,TRBV18,TGTGCCAGCTCACCAGGGGGGGCGCCTCTCGAGCAGTACTTC,CASSPGGAPLEQYF
-,-,TRBJ1-4,TRBV15,TGTGCCACCAGCAGAGGCCGCGGCAGGGGCGGACCTGAAAAACTGTTTTTT,CATSRGRGRGGPEKLFF
-,-,TRBJ2-1,TRBV29-1,TGCAGCGTTGAAGAGTACAGCAACTACAATGAGCAGTTCTTC,CSVEEYSNYNEQFF
TRBD2,-,TRBJ2-2,TRBV7-9,TGTGCCAGCAGCTTAGGAAAGGGCGGGAGTGCCACCGGGGAGCTGTTTTTT,CASSLGKGGSATGELFF
TRBD1,-,TRBJ2-7,TRBV6-5,TGTGCCAGCAGGGTCCGGACAGGGCAGGGCGAGCAGTACTTC,CASRVRTGQGEQYF
TRBD1,-,TRBJ2-1,TRBV5-1,TGCGCCAGCAGCCTGGACAGGACCTACAATGAGCAGTTCTTC,CASSLDRTYNEQFF
-,-,TRBJ2-6,TRBV5-1,TGCGCCAGCAGCTTAGTCTCTGGGGCCAACGTCCTGACTTTC,CASSLVSGANVLTF
TRBD1,-,TRBJ1-2,TRBV5-1,TGCGCCAGCAGCGCACCAGGGGGCGGGACACGCTATGGCTACACCTTC,CASSAPGGGTRYGYTF
-,once,TRBJ2-7,TRBV6-5,TGTGCCAGCAGTTACTCCTCGGACAGCCTGTACTTC,CASSYSSDSLYF
-,-,TRBJ1-1,TRBV2,TGTGCCAGCAGGAGGCCGCGGGGGGGAGAGAACACTGAAGCTTTCTTT,CASRRPRGGENTEAFF
-,-,TRBJ2-7,TRBV7-9,TGTGCCAGCAGCTTAGGCGGGCCAAGTCACTACGAGCAGTACTTC,CASSLGGPSHYEQYF
-,-,TRBJ2-1,TRBV5-1,TGCGCCAGCAGCGGAGGGACTCCCGCCTACAATGAGCAGTTCTTC,CASSGGTPAYNEQFF
TRBD1,-,TRBJ1-1,TRBV28,TGTGCCAGCAGTGTCGGCCTGGGGACAGGGGGAACTGAAGCTTTCTTT,CASSVGLGTGGTEAFF
-,few,TRBJ1-5,TRBV6-6,TGTGCCAGCAGTTACTCGACGGGCGGCCATCAGCCCCAGCATTTT,CASSYSTGGHQPQHF
TRBD2,-,TRBJ2-3,TRBV9,TGTGCCAGCAGCCCACGGGGGGACACAGATACGCAGTATTTT,CASSPRGDTDTQYF
TRBD1,-,TRBJ1-1,TRBV18,TGTGCCAGCTCGCTCAACAGGGGCTCGGGAAACACTGAAGCTTTCTTT,CASSLNRGSGNTEAFF
-,-,TRBJ2-7,TRBV11-3,TGTGCCAGCAGCCCCCGGGCAAACGACGAGCAGTACTTC,CASSPRANDEQYF
-,-,TRBJ1-1,TRBV6-1,TGTGCCAGCAGTGAAGCGTCCACGAACACTGAAGCTTTCTTT,CASSEASTNTEAFF
TRBD2,-,TRBJ2-5,TRBV7-6,TGTGCCAGCAGCTTAGTTCTGGGAGGGGAGACCCAGTACTTC,CASSLVLGGETQYF
TRBD1,-,TRBJ2-7,TRBV30,TGTGCCTGGAGTGCCCAGGGACAGACGATCTACGAGCAGTACTTC,CAWSAQGQTIYEQYF
-,-,TRBJ1-2,TRBV18,TGTGCCAGCTCACCGGAGGGCCGGGGGAACTATGGCTACACCTTC,CASSPEGRGNYGYTF
-,-,TRBJ1-4,TRBV28,TGTGCCAGCAGTTTATGGGGTCCTAATGAAAAACTGTTTTTT,CASSLWGPNEKLFF
-,-,TRBJ2-7,TRBV18,TGTGCCAGCTCACTGTTATGGACAGAGGCCTCCTACGAGCAGTACTTC,CASSLLWTEASYEQYF
-,-,TRBJ2-3,TRBV5-1,TGCGCCAGCGGACGCGAAGGGGTAGATACGCAGTATTTT,CASGREGVDTQYF
-,-,TRBJ2-2,TRBV7-8,TGTGCCAGCAGCTTGAGAAAATGGGAGCTGTTTTTT,CASSLRKWELFF
-,-,TRBJ1-4,TRBV5-4,TGTGCCAGCTCAATTGGCGGGGGCAGCTTTAATGAAAAACTGTTTTTT,CASSIGGGSFNEKLFF
TRBD2,-,TRBJ2-1,TRBV2,TGTGCCAGCGGTAGCGGGAGGGCCTACAATGAGCAGTTCTTC,CASGSGRAYNEQFF
-,-,TRBJ2-1,TRBV6-1,TGTGCCAGCAGTGGAAACAATGAGCAGTTCTTC,CASSGNNEQFF
-,-,TRBJ2-2,TRBV27,TGTGCCAGCAGTTCCCTCCCAGGAAACACCGGGGAGCTGTTTTTT,CASSSLPGNTGELFF